Below, 26 T cell receptor beta chains from the same sample are listed, as sequenced in a study of blood T cell repertoires in COVID-19. The table came from immunoSEQ multiplex PCR; TCRdb's copy has only in-frame clones and leaves some out. Seen here are some 180,000 clones, 80% observed once, and the top ten hold approximately 6.9%. Sequencing input: peripheral blood. These receptors were collected from a man in his fifties or sixties with acute or convalescent COVID-19.

The V gene is TRBV27, the J gene TRBJ1-1; 7 positions agree with TRBD1. The CDR3 extends over 16 amino acids. Germline trimming cut 2 bases from V and 2 bases from J; bases unmatched to any gene: 8. Germline CDR1 and CDR2: MNHEY and SMNVEV (reference sequence). CDR3 DNA: TGTGCCAGCAGTTTACACTCCACAGGGGTCAACACTGAAGCTTTCTTT. This translates into CASSLHSTGVNTEAFF.

V gene TRBV29-1 combines with J gene TRBJ2-7, with 8 bases lining up with TRBD1. Germline V gives CDR1 SQVTM, CDR2 ANQGSEA. The CDR3 is 11 residues long. V trimming: 7 bases; J trimming: 7 bases; junction bases outside the gene matches: 6. CDR3 amino acids: CSGQGAGEQYF. CDR3 bases: TGCAGCGGCCAGGGGGCGGGGGAGCAGTACTTC.

The rearrangement uses TRBV7-9 and TRBJ1-1; 8 bases agree with TRBD1. This CDR3 comprises 13 residues. Trimming took 3 bases from V and 8 from J; bases not matched to a gene: 5. The V gene's germline CDR1 is SEHNR and CDR2 FQNEAQ (reference sequence). Written as DNA, the CDR3 is TGTGCCAGCAGCTTGACAGGGGTAACGGAAGCTTTCTTT. Translating it yields CASSLTGVTEAFF.

V usage is TRBV30 and J usage is TRBJ2-3, with a possible D match to TRBD2 (5 bases). This CDR3 has 13 amino acids. The V end lost 2 bases, the J end lost 5 bases, and 11 bases lay between the germline ends. CDR1 and CDR2 (germline): GTSNPN, SVGIG (reference sequence). The CDR3 sequence: CAWSRLARDTQYF. The DNA of the CDR3 is TGTGCCTGGAGTCGGCTAGCCAGAGATACGCAGTATTTT.

The gene calls are TRBV23-1 and TRBJ2-2, with 10 bases matching TRBD2. TRBV23-1 is designated an ORF whose function remains uncertain. After removal of 9 bases from V and 3 bases from J, the junction contained 13 bases not matched to a gene. The CDR3 spans 17 residues. CDR3 sequence (DNA): TGCGCCAGGGATCTGCTAGCGGGAGAAAAATACACCGGGGAGCTGTTTTTT. Its translation: CARDLLAGEKYTGELFF.

CDR3 loop: CASAPNSGNTIYF. DNA of the CDR3: TGTGCCAGTGCCCCTAACTCTGGAAACACCATATATTTT. The V and J genes are TRBV19 and TRBJ1-3; D unresolved. CDR1 and CDR2 (germline): LNHDA, SQIVND (reference sequence). V was trimmed by 8 bases and J by 0 bases, leaving 8 bases between them. The CDR3 has 13 amino acids.

This clone is a singleton in its sample. This rearrangement joins TRBV10-1 to TRBJ2-3, with 7 positions matching TRBD2. This CDR3 has 13 residues. With V trimmed by 6 bases and J by 6 bases, 6 bases remained unmatched. Germline loops: CDR1 WNHNN, CDR2 SYGVQD (reference sequence). CDR3 in DNA: TGCGCCAGCAGCATCGGGACTACGGATACGCAGTATTTT. Encoded protein: CASSIGTTDTQYF.

This chain connects TRBV5-1 to TRBJ2-5, with D unclear. The CDR3 is made up of 14 amino acids. Germline assignment: CDR1 SGHRS and CDR2 YFSETQ. V dropped 0 bases and J dropped 3 bases, with 9 bases sitting between them. The CDR3 here is CASSLANPEETQYF. The CDR3 DNA sequence: TGCGCCAGCAGCTTGGCCAACCCGGAAGAGACCCAGTACTTC.

Notes on this clone: One junction end does not reproduce the germline sequence, and a read error may be involved. This chain connects TRBV19 to TRBJ2-7; TRBD1 is a possible D gene (6 bases). From germline, CDR1 is LNHDA and CDR2 SQIVND (reference sequence). This CDR3 spans 16 amino acids. The CDR3 DNA reads TGTGCCAGTAGTATAGAACAGGGAACCTTAACCTACGAACAGTACTTC. This gives the protein CASSIEQGTLTYEQYF. The full variable domain, its missing parts supplied by reference TRBV19 and TRBJ2-7, is DGGITQSPKYLFRKEGQNVTLSCEQNLNHDAMYWYRQDPGQGLRLIYYSQIVNDFQKGDIAEGYSVSREKKESFPLTVTSAQKNPTAFYLCASSIEQGTLTYEQYFGPGTRLTVT.

The chain has TRBV2 and TRBJ2-5; 7 positions agree with TRBD1. The CDR3 covers 14 residues. The V segment lost 5 bases and the J segment 7 bases; nucleotides outside the gene matches: 10. The germline CDR1 and CDR2 sequences are SNHLY and FYNNEI. This CDR3 is CASSSTGDGGTQYF. CDR3 DNA sequence: TGTGCCAGCAGTTCAACAGGGGACGGTGGGACCCAGTACTTC.

The V and J genes are TRBV6-2 or TRBV6-3 and TRBJ2-1; the D is unclear. Looked up from germline, CDR1 is MNHEY and CDR2 is SVGEGT. This CDR3 is built from 13 residues. The V gene lost 0 bases and the J gene lost 15 bases, with 15 bases spanning the gap. The CDR3 loop is CASSYSTVGRGFF. In DNA form, the CDR3 reads TGTGCCAGCAGTTACTCGACGGTAGGTCGCGGGTTCTTC.

The chain combines TRBV4-3 with TRBJ1-2, with D unclear. Trimming took off 1 base at V and 5 bases at J, with 8 bases between the two ends. The CDR3 is 13 residues long. CDR1 is LGHNA, CDR2 YSLEER, per germline. The CDR3 bases are TGCGCCAGCAGCCAAGTGGCAGATTATGGCTACACCTTC. Residues: CASSQVADYGYTF.

V gene TRBV20-1 combines with J gene TRBJ2-1; no clear D gene. The CDR3 loop spans 11 amino acids. The V gene's germline CDR1 is DFQATT and CDR2 SNEGSKA (reference sequence). Trimming took 0 bases from V and 10 from J, leaving 7 bases between them. The CDR3 sequence is CSAREPTEQFF. In nucleotides, the CDR3 is TGCAGTGCTAGAGAACCTACCGAGCAGTTCTTC.

This clone turned up a few times. This chain uses TRBV18 with TRBJ1-1, with D maybe TRBD1 (6 bases). The CDR3 length is 14 residues. The germline gives CDR1 KGHSH, CDR2 LQKENI. The V and J ends lost 3 bases and 1 base respectively, with 9 bases between them. The CDR3 loop reads CASSPRGTNTEAFF. CDR3 sequence (DNA): TGTGCCAGCTCACCTAGGGGGACGAACACTGAAGCTTTCTTT.

The V call is TRBV2, the J call TRBJ1-5; 9 nucleotides align to TRBD1. J lost 1 base, V lost 4 bases, and 2 bases had no gene match. Germline CDR1 reads SNHLY; CDR2 reads FYNNEI. The CDR3 is 15 amino acids. DNA of the CDR3: TGTGCCAGCAGTGGGGACAGGGTGAGCAATCAGCCCCAGCATTTT. Translated, it gives CASSGDRVSNQPQHF.

V gene TRBV18 combines with J gene TRBJ2-1, with D perhaps TRBD2 (6 bases). CDR1 is KGHSH and CDR2 is LQKENI in the germline V gene. V gave up 5 bases and J gave up 3 bases, with 11 bases separating them. The length of the CDR3 is 14 residues. The CDR3 DNA sequence: TGTGCCAGCTCAGATAGCGGAGTCTACAATGAGCAGTTCTTC. Translating gives CASSDSGVYNEQFF.

The sample holds a few counts of this clone. The chain joins TRBV19 to TRBJ1-5; TRBD1 matches at 7 bases. The CDR3 runs 16 residues. V was clipped by 4 bases and J by 2 bases; unmatched bases: 8. Germline V gene data show CDR1 as LNHDA and CDR2 as SQIVND (reference sequence). The CDR3 is CASSTNDRVRNQPQHF. CDR3 nucleotides: TGTGCCAGTAGTACAAACGACAGGGTACGCAATCAGCCCCAGCATTTT.

V usage is TRBV6-1 and J usage is TRBJ1-1, with a possible D match to TRBD1 (5 bases). The CDR3 is 16 amino acids. Trimming cost V 4 bases and J 0 bases, with 15 bases left between them. CDR1 and CDR2 from the germline V gene are MNHNS and SASEGT. The CDR3 spells CASSALGATLNTEAFF. CDR3 nucleotide sequence: TGTGCCAGCAGTGCTCTAGGGGCAACCCTGAACACTGAAGCTTTCTTT.

V and J are TRBV5-1 and TRBJ1-4; 7 bases map to TRBD1. The CDR3 totals 13 residues. Trimming cost V 4 bases and J 4 bases; bases outside gene matches: 1. Germline V gives CDR1 SGHRS, CDR2 YFSETQ. CDR3 sequence reads: CASSGTDNEKLFF. The CDR3 coding sequence is TGCGCCAGCAGCGGGACAGATAATGAAAAACTGTTTTTT. Combining the CDR3 with reference TRBV5-1 and TRBJ1-4 gives the whole variable domain KAGVTQTPRYLIKTRGQQVTLSCSPISGHRSVSWYQQTPGQGLQFLFEYFSETQRNKGNFPGRFSGRQFSNSRSEMNVSTLELGDSALYLCASSGTDNEKLFFGSGTQLSVL.

This clone was seen only a few times. The chain links TRBV24-1 to TRBJ2-3; 10 bases match TRBD2. Trimming cost V 9 bases and J 1 base; bases outside gene matches: 6. Germline-derived CDR1 and CDR2 are KGHDR and SFDVKD. The CDR3 sequence is 15 residues long. This CDR3 is CATGGLAGGTDTQYF. The CDR3 nucleotides read TGTGCCACCGGGGGGCTAGCGGGGGGCACAGATACGCAGTATTTT.

CDR3 in DNA: TGTGCCAGCAGGGACAGGGCTCAAAACTATGGCTACACCTTC. This gives the protein CASRDRAQNYGYTF. The rearrangement links TRBV2 to TRBJ1-2; TRBD1 matches at 8 bases. Unmatched junction bases numbered 5, after V lost 6 bases and J lost 2 bases. Germline V CDR1 and CDR2: SNHLY, FYNNEI. The CDR3 spans 14 residues.

This clone was counted between two and nine times. The chain joins TRBV3-1 (or the pseudogene TRBV3-2) to TRBJ1-2; TRBD1 matches 9 bases. The trim removed 2 bases at V and 8 bases at J, leaving 6 bases unmatched. The CDR3 is made up of 14 amino acids. Germline V lookup: CDR1 LGHDT, CDR2 YNNKEL (reference sequence). CDR3 coding DNA: TGTGCCAGCAGCCAAAGGGACAGGGTTCTAGGCTACACCTTC. Translation gives CASSQRDRVLGYTF.

The chain carries TRBV24-1 and TRBJ2-7; tentative D call: TRBD1 (7 bases). This CDR3 comprises 14 residues. V dropped 4 bases and J dropped 5 bases, with 14 bases sitting between them. Looked up from germline, CDR1 is KGHDR and CDR2 is SFDVKD. The CDR3 is CATSETGTRNEQYF. The DNA of the CDR3 is TGTGCCACCAGTGAGACAGGGACTCGAAACGAGCAGTACTTC.

This CDR3 is CAWSNRAGYTF. DNA for the CDR3: TGTGCCTGGAGTAACAGGGCTGGCTACACCTTC. The chain recombines TRBV30 with TRBJ1-2, with TRBD1 as a possible D gene (6 bases). CDR1 is GTSNPN and CDR2 is SVGIG in the germline V gene (reference sequence). Between the trimmed V and J ends, which lost 2 bases and 7 bases, there was a span of 8 bases. This CDR3 contains 11 residues.

The rearrangement joins TRBV29-1 to TRBJ1-1; D is possibly TRBD1 (5 bases). This CDR3 comprises 13 residues. The ends were cut back, 7 bases at V and 0 bases at J, with 12 bases in the middle. Germline V CDR1 and CDR2: SQVTM, ANQGSEA. In nucleotides, the CDR3 is TGCAGCGCACAAAAACAGGTGAACACTGAAGCTTTCTTT. It yields the protein CSAQKQVNTEAFF.

Note on this clone: Additional DNA sequences in this sample encode the identical CDR3. V is TRBV12-3 or TRBV12-4 and J is TRBJ1-1, with D tentatively TRBD1 (5 bases). The CDR3 extends over 13 amino acids. Deletions cut 3 bases from V and 0 bases from J, with 5 bases between. CDR3 coding DNA: TGTGCCAGCAGTTTGACAGTGAACACTGAAGCTTTCTTT. It yields the protein CASSLTVNTEAFF.